A selection of T cell receptor beta chains follows, all from one sample in a study of cytomegalovirus exposure and HLA in healthy donors. Here immunoSEQ multiplex PCR was the method, and the copy in TCRdb shows in-frame clones only, minus some. The profile shows about 200,000 clones, roughly three quarters of them singletons. The sample consisted of PBMCs. All receptors come from a male donor in good health and CMV-seropositive. Each CDR3 is given with its conserved first and last residue. Fields, in order: J gene, clone size, V gene, D gene, CDR3 DNA, CDR3 protein. The D gene is left open where the match is weak. A row's size may be missing; if present it is once, few, many or a size class.

j_gene: TRBJ2-2
abundance: -
v_gene: TRBV9
d_gene: TRBD2
CDR3nt: TGTGCCAGCAGCTCTCGACTAGCGCAGAACACCGGGGAGCTGTTTTTT
CDR3aa: CASSSRLAQNTGELFF

j_gene: TRBJ2-2
abundance: few
v_gene: TRBV6-6
d_gene: -
CDR3nt: TGTGCCAGCAGTGACACAGGGTACACCGGGGAGCTGTTTTTT
CDR3aa: CASSDTGYTGELFF

j_gene: TRBJ1-2
abundance: -
v_gene: TRBV9
d_gene: TRBD1
CDR3nt: TGTGCCAGCAGCGTTACAGGGGCTTCTGACTATGGCTACACCTTC
CDR3aa: CASSVTGASDYGYTF

j_gene: TRBJ2-7
abundance: -
v_gene: TRBV15
d_gene: -
CDR3nt: TGTGCCACCAGCAGAGAAGGCAAAAGGGGGGGGCTCTACGAGCAGTACTTC
CDR3aa: CATSREGKRGGLYEQYF

j_gene: TRBJ1-3
abundance: -
v_gene: TRBV4-1
d_gene: TRBD1
CDR3nt: TGCGCCAGCAGCTGGACAGGGGGAGGAAACACCATATATTTT
CDR3aa: CASSWTGGGNTIYF

j_gene: TRBJ2-7
abundance: -
v_gene: TRBV6-5
d_gene: -
CDR3nt: TGTGCCAGCAGTTCCCGGGACACCTACGAGCAGTACTTC
CDR3aa: CASSSRDTYEQYF

j_gene: TRBJ2-7
abundance: -
v_gene: TRBV27
d_gene: -
CDR3nt: TGTGCCAGCACCGCCAGGCCTGGAGGGGGGGACGAGCAGTACTTC
CDR3aa: CASTARPGGGDEQYF

j_gene: TRBJ1-1
abundance: -
v_gene: TRBV7-9
d_gene: -
CDR3nt: TGTGCCAGCAGCGTAACAGGGTTGGACACTGAAGCTTTCTTT
CDR3aa: CASSVTGLDTEAFF

j_gene: TRBJ1-5
abundance: -
v_gene: TRBV23-1
d_gene: -
CDR3nt: TGCGCCAGCGCCCCCGGGGAGGCTAGCAATCAGCCCCAGCATTTT
CDR3aa: CASAPGEASNQPQHF

j_gene: TRBJ2-5
abundance: -
v_gene: TRBV7-2
d_gene: -
CDR3nt: TGTGCCAGCAGCTCGGGGGAGACCCAGTACTTC
CDR3aa: CASSSGETQYF

j_gene: TRBJ1-5
abundance: -
v_gene: TRBV30
d_gene: TRBD1
CDR3nt: TGTGCCTGGAGCCGGGACAGCTTCAATCAGCCCCAGCATTTT
CDR3aa: CAWSRDSFNQPQHF

j_gene: TRBJ2-7
abundance: -
v_gene: TRBV19
d_gene: -
CDR3nt: TGTGCCAGTAGTCTCGGGACACCAGACTACGAGCAGTACTTC
CDR3aa: CASSLGTPDYEQYF